These 24 T cell receptor beta chains share one sample of origin, sequenced in a study of control samples from healthy donors and cancer patients. Assay: immunoSEQ multiplex PCR; the TCRdb copy retains only in-frame clones and omits some. The sample lists about 140,000 clones, 94% occurring once. The sample was blood. These TCRs come from a man aged 40-55 years in good health.

This sequence joins TRBV7-9 and TRBJ1-4; 10 positions match TRBD1. V lost 2 bases and J lost 8; bases outside the gene matches: 5. Germline V CDR1 and CDR2: SEHNR, FQNEAQ (reference sequence). The CDR3 sequence is 15 residues long. CDR3 DNA: TGTGCCAGCAGCTTATCCCTGACAGGGGGCGAAAAACTGTTTTTT. This codes for CASSLSLTGGEKLFF.

V gene TRBV5-6 combines with J gene TRBJ2-2, with TRBD2 matching over 12 bases. The CDR3 runs 17 residues. The J segment lost 5 bases and the V segment lost 0 bases, leaving 5 bases of the junction unmatched. The V gene's germline CDR1 is SGHDT and CDR2 YYEEEE. This CDR3 reads CASSLGLAGVRTGELFF. In DNA, the CDR3 is TGTGCCAGCAGCTTGGGACTAGCGGGAGTAAGGACCGGGGAGCTGTTTTTT.

The gene calls are TRBV6-2 or TRBV6-3 and TRBJ1-2; the D gene is possibly TRBD1 (6 bases). Germline V gene sequence: CDR1 MNHEY, CDR2 SVGEGT. This CDR3 is built from 13 residues. Trimming removed 5 bases from V and 3 bases from J, with 10 bases in between. The CDR3 here is CASSKQGDYGYTF. The CDR3 region has the DNA TGTGCCAGCAGTAAACAGGGTGACTATGGCTACACCTTC.

This rearrangement joins TRBV2 to TRBJ2-4; 7 bases are a match to TRBD2. The CDR3 has 18 amino acids. Germline V gene lookup returns CDR1 SNHLY and CDR2 FYNNEI. With 2 bases clipped from V and 0 bases from J, the junction kept 10 bases outside the gene matches. The CDR3 DNA is TGTGCCAGCAGTGAATTGGGTGCTAGCGGCTTAGCCAAAAACATTCAGTACTTC. Amino acids: CASSELGASGLAKNIQYF.

The chain carries TRBV19 and TRBJ2-2, with D possibly matching TRBD1 (5 bases). V lost 5 bases to trimming and J lost 6 bases, with 16 bases between them. CDR3 length equals 15 residues. Germline V lookup: CDR1 LNHDA, CDR2 SQIVND (reference sequence). The DNA of the CDR3 is TGTGCCAGTAGTCTTTTCGACCCCAGGGCCGGGGAGCTGTTTTTT. This codes for CASSLFDPRAGELFF.

CDR3 residues: CASRPVRRGTGELFF. The CDR3 DNA reads TGTGCCAGCAGGCCGGTACGGAGGGGCACCGGGGAGCTGTTTTTT. The chain carries TRBV27 and TRBJ2-2; tentatively, D is TRBD2 (6 bases). Trimming shortened V by 6 bases and J by 4 bases, and 15 bases separated the two germline ends. The CDR3 runs to 15 residues. Germline V CDR1 and CDR2: MNHEY, SMNVEV (reference sequence).

As to this clone: The sample contains more than one DNA sequence encoding this CDR3. The rearrangement links TRBV5-6 to TRBJ2-7, with D hard to call. Per germline, CDR1 SGHDT and CDR2 YYEEEE. There are 12 residues in the CDR3. Trimming shortened V by 3 bases and J by 1 base, and 5 bases separated the two germline ends. CDR3: CASSSGSYEQYF. The CDR3 DNA is TGTGCCAGCAGCTCCGGTTCCTACGAGCAGTACTTC.

This chain links TRBV30 with TRBJ2-3; a weak D match, TRBD1 (6 bases). The CDR3 extends over 12 amino acids. The germline CDR1 and CDR2 sequences are GTSNPN and SVGIG (reference sequence). Deletions cut 5 bases from V and 2 bases from J, with 8 bases between. For the CDR3, the DNA is TGTGCCTGGGACAGGTACACAGATACGCAGTATTTT. This gives the protein CAWDRYTDTQYF.

The CDR3 DNA reads TGTGCCATCTCGGAGGTCCTCTCTGGAAACACCATATATTTT. Its protein product is CAISEVLSGNTIYF. The V and J genes are TRBV10-3 and TRBJ1-3, with unresolved D. The ends were cut back, 8 bases at V and 0 bases at J, with 11 bases in the middle. CDR1 and CDR2 from the germline V gene are ENHRY and SYGVKD. The CDR3 runs to 14 residues.

V gene TRBV4-1 combines with J gene TRBJ1-1, with no clear D. The V gene lost 3 bases and the J gene lost 6 bases, with 14 bases spanning the gap. The CDR3 has 14 amino acids. Germline CDR1 and CDR2: MGHRA and YSYEKL. In DNA form, the CDR3 reads TGCGCCAGCAGCCATGGGTTTGGCAGCTCTGAAGCTTTCTTT. The encoded protein is CASSHGFGSSEAFF.

The chain recombines TRBV7-6 with TRBJ2-5; tentatively, D is TRBD2 (6 bases). This CDR3 is built from 16 residues. Trimming removed 2 bases at V and 1 base at J, with 14 bases between. Germline CDR1 and CDR2: SGHVS and FNYEAQ. In nucleotides, the CDR3 is TGTGCCAGCAGCTTAACAGCCTCGGAGGGCCAAGAGACCCAGTACTTC. Residues: CASSLTASEGQETQYF.

J is TRBJ2-2 and V is TRBV6-5; D might be TRBD1 or TRBD2, each matching 5 bases. The CDR3 covers 13 residues. Germline CDR1 reads MNHEY; CDR2 reads SVGAGI. Deletions cut 6 bases from V and 3 bases from J, with 8 bases between. The CDR3 sequence is CASRWDDTGELFF. The CDR3 nucleotides are TGTGCCAGCAGGTGGGACGACACCGGGGAGCTGTTTTTT.

The chain joins TRBV30 to TRBJ2-2; 7 bases map to TRBD1. The CDR3 loop spans 14 amino acids. Germline V lookup: CDR1 GTSNPN, CDR2 SVGIG (reference sequence). The junction had 5 bases not matched to a gene; V was cut back by 4 bases and J by 3 bases. The CDR3 loop is CAWKLGTDTGELFF. The CDR3 nucleotides are TGTGCCTGGAAACTTGGGACAGACACCGGGGAGCTGTTTTTT.

The V call is TRBV5-4, the J call TRBJ2-5, with no clear D. The CDR3 covers 14 residues. CDR1 and CDR2 (germline): SGHNT, YYREEE (reference sequence). The germline V and J ends were trimmed by 0 bases and 1 base, with 7 bases remaining between them. This CDR3 is CASSLAGSQETQYF. DNA of the CDR3: TGTGCCAGCAGCTTGGCCGGGTCCCAAGAGACCCAGTACTTC.

J is TRBJ2-3 and V is TRBV27; unclear D gene. CDR3 size: 16 residues. CDR1 and CDR2 (germline): MNHEY, SMNVEV (reference sequence). With 2 bases removed from V and 6 bases from J, the gap between germline ends came to 18 bases. As DNA, the CDR3 is TGTGCCAGCAGTTTACAAGCAGCCCGATTGAGGGATACGCAGTATTTT. It encodes CASSLQAARLRDTQYF.

The chain recombines TRBV6-5 with TRBJ2-1; D is undetermined. From germline, CDR1 is MNHEY and CDR2 SVGAGI. V was pared by 0 bases and J by 7 bases, with 13 bases between. This CDR3 contains 15 residues. This CDR3 is CASSYSKVGLNEQFF. In DNA, the CDR3 is TGTGCCAGCAGTTACTCGAAAGTAGGTTTGAATGAGCAGTTCTTC.

This clone was picked up a small number of times. V gene TRBV7-3 combines with J gene TRBJ2-3; possible D gene TRBD2, 5 bases. Per the germline V gene, CDR1 is SGHTA and CDR2 is FQGTGA. The CDR3 loop spans 15 amino acids. Between the trimmed V and J ends, which lost 5 bases and 8 bases, there was a span of 20 bases. DNA of the CDR3: TGTGCCAGCAGCATCGAGCTAGCAAGTACCTCTACGCAGTATTTT. Its protein product is CASSIELASTSTQYF. The entire variable domain, with the rest obtained from reference TRBV7-3 and TRBJ2-3, is as follows: GAGVSQTPSNKVTEKGKYVELRCDPISGHTALYWYRQSLGQGPEFLIYFQGTGAADDSGLPNDRFFAVRPEGSVSTLKIQRTERGDSAVYLCASSIELASTSTQYFGPGTRLTVL.

The CDR3 DNA follows: TGTGCCAGCAGGACCGGGCCCGAGCAGTTCTTC. This codes for CASRTGPEQFF. V gene TRBV7-2 combines with J gene TRBJ2-1; D is unresolved. The germline CDR1 and CDR2 sequences are SGHTA and FQGNSA. This CDR3 is built from 11 residues. V dropped 6 bases and J dropped 10 bases, with 10 bases sitting between them.

The rearrangement joins TRBV6-5 to TRBJ1-2; D ambiguous. V was pared by 2 bases and J by 9 bases, with 13 bases between. CDR1 MNHEY and CDR2 SVGAGI come from the germline V gene. The CDR3 spans 13 residues. CDR3 region: CASSYESGLSYTF. The CDR3 nucleotides read TGTGCCAGCAGTTACGAGTCAGGCTTGAGCTACACCTTC.

The V gene is TRBV6-5, the J gene TRBJ1-5; the match to TRBD1 covers 7 bases. CDR3 size: 13 residues. The V gene end was trimmed by 6 bases and the J gene end by 7 bases; junction bases not matched to a gene: 6. CDR1 is MNHEY, CDR2 SVGAGI, per germline. The CDR3 coding sequence is TGTGCCAGCAGCCGGGACAGAACCCAGCCCCAGCATTTT. Its protein product is CASSRDRTQPQHF.

V is TRBV24-1 and J is TRBJ2-7, with 8 bases fitting TRBD1. Germline assignment: CDR1 KGHDR and CDR2 SFDVKD. The CDR3 sequence is 15 residues long. With 4 bases clipped from V and 5 bases from J, the junction kept 9 bases outside the gene matches. Here the CDR3 reads CATSDPDREVDEQYF. CDR3 DNA: TGTGCCACCAGTGACCCGGACAGGGAGGTAGACGAGCAGTACTTC.

This clone came up a few times. The chain recombines TRBV13 with TRBJ2-3; 10 bases line up with TRBD2. V was clipped by 5 bases and J by 3 bases; unmatched bases: 8. Looked up from germline, CDR1 is PRHDT and CDR2 is FYEKMQ (reference sequence). CDR3 length: 16 amino acids. The CDR3 DNA sequence: TGTGCCAGCAGCCCCCCAGCGGGGGGGCGGACAGATACGCAGTATTTT. Translated, it gives CASSPPAGGRTDTQYF.

The gene calls are TRBV7-9 and TRBJ2-3; no reliable D call. The V end lost 1 base, the J end lost 2 bases, and 13 bases lay between the germline ends. Germline V lookup: CDR1 SEHNR, CDR2 FQNEAQ (reference sequence). CDR3 length equals 16 residues. The CDR3 protein is CASSLGNSDSTDTQYF. CDR3 DNA sequence: TGTGCCAGCAGCTTAGGTAATTCAGATTCCACAGATACGCAGTATTTT.

The V and J genes are TRBV7-8 and TRBJ2-7; D possibly corresponds to TRBD2 (5 bases). Germline values: CDR1 SGHVS, CDR2 FQNEAQ. CDR3 size: 13 residues. V was trimmed by 4 bases and J by 4 bases, leaving 11 bases between them. CDR3 sequence reads: CASSSGIRYEQYF. In DNA, the CDR3 is TGTGCCAGCAGCTCGGGGATCCGGTACGAGCAGTACTTC.